The 22 T cell receptor beta chains below come from one sample, sequenced in a study of blood T cell repertoires in COVID-19 (TCRdb year 2020). Libraries came from the immunoSEQ multiplex PCR assay. Here the immuneACCESS table is served through TCRdb, limited to in-frame sequences with V and J called. Missing clones are a known gap in these copies; in checked studies unresolved V genes cover under half, and the rest lacks a known reason. In this sample the table shows 150,000 to 250,000 clones, roughly 77% of which occur a single time. The ten largest clonotypes hold around 5.9% of the sample. Input material: peripheral blood. The receptor set was obtained from a woman between 35 and 50 years old with COVID-19, enrolled during active disease.

A note on this clone: Other DNA variants within this sample encode the same CDR3. The chain uses TRBV9 and TRBJ2-5, with 12 bases lining up with TRBD1. The V gene end was trimmed by 3 bases and the J gene end by 4 bases; junction bases not matched to a gene: 4. Germline V gene sequence: CDR1 SGDLS, CDR2 YYNGEE. This CDR3 region has 15 residues. In nucleotides, the CDR3 is TGTGCCAGCAGCGCGAGGGACAGGGGGCGAGAGACCCAGTACTTC. Translated, it gives CASSARDRGRETQYF. Full variable domain (missing parts from reference TRBV9 and TRBJ2-5): DSGVTQTPKHLITATGQRVTLRCSPRSGDLSVYWYQQSLDQGLQFLIQYYNGEERAKGNILERFSAQQFPDLHSELNLSSLELGDSALYFCASSARDRGRETQYFGPGTRLLVL.

V gene TRBV29-1 combines with J gene TRBJ2-3, with 9 bases matching TRBD1. CDR1 and CDR2 from the germline V gene are SQVTM and ANQGSEA. V was clipped by 7 bases and J by 0 bases; unmatched bases: 8. CDR3 length: 15 amino acids. The CDR3, as DNA: TGCAGCGGGGGGACCGGGACAGGGAGCACAGATACGCAGTATTTT. Its protein product is CSGGTGTGSTDTQYF.

The V and J genes are TRBV5-1 and TRBJ1-2; D is undetermined. The V gene's germline CDR1 is SGHRS and CDR2 YFSETQ. This CDR3 comprises 14 residues. V lost 0 bases to trimming and J lost 8 bases, with 14 bases between them. CDR3 amino acids: CASSLVLSGGGYTF. CDR3 coding DNA: TGCGCCAGCAGCTTGGTGCTGTCGGGTGGGGGCTACACCTTC.

The chain combines TRBV30 with TRBJ2-1; 7 bases map to TRBD1. The ends lost 8 bases at V and 2 bases at J; junction bases unmatched: 6. The germline CDR1 and CDR2 sequences are GTSNPN and SVGIG (reference sequence). The CDR3 totals 13 residues. CDR3 sequence (DNA): TGTGCCGGTGACAGGGTCCCCTACAATGAGCAGTTCTTC. This gives the protein CAGDRVPYNEQFF.

This clone occurred a few times. The chain has TRBV19 and TRBJ1-3, with D possibly TRBD1 on 6 matching bases. This CDR3 spans 15 amino acids. The germline V and J ends were trimmed by 4 bases and 2 bases, with 12 bases remaining between them. Germline values: CDR1 LNHDA, CDR2 SQIVND (reference sequence). The CDR3 loop is CASSTQGFAGNTIYF. The CDR3 bases are TGTGCCAGTAGTACACAGGGATTCGCTGGAAACACCATATATTTT.

This chain joins TRBV19 and TRBJ1-1; D ambiguous. Per germline, CDR1 LNHDA and CDR2 SQIVND (reference sequence). Deletions cut 7 bases from V and 1 base from J, with 22 bases between. CDR3 length equals 17 residues. CDR3 loop: CASTHPPRRRGNTEAFF. The CDR3 DNA reads as TGTGCCAGTACCCACCCCCCAAGGCGCCGCGGGAACACTGAAGCTTTCTTT.

V and J are TRBV2 and TRBJ2-7, with 7 nucleotides matching TRBD2. Trimming cost V 4 bases and J 3 bases; bases outside gene matches: 6. Germline assignment: CDR1 SNHLY and CDR2 FYNNEI. The CDR3 is 14 amino acids. CDR3 in amino acids: CASSARWGGYEQYF. The DNA of the CDR3 is TGTGCCAGCAGTGCTCGGTGGGGGGGCTACGAGCAGTACTTC. Drawing the rest from reference TRBV2 and TRBJ2-7, the complete variable domain is EPEVTQTPSHQVTQMGQEVILRCVPISNHLYFYWYRQILGQKVEFLVSFYNNEISEKSEIFDDQFSVERPDGSNFTLKIRSTKLEDSAMYFCASSARWGGYEQYFGPGTRLTVT.

The J gene is TRBJ2-2, the V gene TRBV3-1 (or the pseudogene TRBV3-2); D gene ambiguous. CDR1 LGHDT and CDR2 YNNKEL come from the germline V gene (reference sequence). The CDR3 spans 14 residues. The ends were cut back, 1 base at V and 3 bases at J, with 6 bases in the middle. CDR3 coding DNA: TGTGCCAGCAGCCAAGTACCGGACACCGGGGAGCTGTTTTTT. Amino acids: CASSQVPDTGELFF.

The rearrangement joins TRBV19 to TRBJ1-5; D gene unclear. Trimming removed 10 bases at V and 0 bases at J, with 7 bases between. The CDR3 spans 12 residues. CDR1 and CDR2 from the germline V gene are LNHDA and SQIVND (reference sequence). The CDR3 loop reads CATAYSNQPQHF. The CDR3 nucleotides read TGTGCCACCGCCTATAGCAATCAGCCCCAGCATTTT.

CDR3 nucleotide sequence: TGTGCCAGTAGTATTCTAGCGGGAGCCGGTGGGCAAGAGACCCAGTACTTC. It yields the protein CASSILAGAGGQETQYF. The chain has TRBV19 and TRBJ2-5; 10 nucleotides agree with TRBD2. The CDR3 loop spans 17 amino acids. V dropped 3 bases and J dropped 2; count of bases not matched to a gene: 9. Per germline, CDR1 LNHDA and CDR2 SQIVND (reference sequence).

V gene TRBV18 combines with J gene TRBJ1-5, with D tentatively TRBD1 (5 bases). This CDR3 has 16 residues. Germline V gene lookup returns CDR1 KGHSH and CDR2 LQKENI. V was trimmed by 3 bases and J by 4 bases, leaving 16 bases between them. The CDR3 loop reads CASSPGEGWRNQPQHF. For the CDR3, the DNA is TGTGCCAGCTCACCGGGGGAGGGGTGGAGAAATCAGCCCCAGCATTTT.

The CDR3 coding sequence is TGTGCCAGCTCATCCAGGCTAGCGGGAGGCACCGGGGAGCTGTTTTTT. Its translation: CASSSRLAGGTGELFF. V and J are TRBV18 and TRBJ2-2; 11 bases are a match to TRBD2. Germline trimming cut 5 bases from V and 4 bases from J; bases unmatched to any gene: 6. CDR3 length: 16 amino acids. The germline V gene has CDR1 KGHSH and CDR2 LQKENI.

This clone appeared a few times. The chain carries TRBV28 and TRBJ1-4; D unclear. The germline V and J ends were trimmed by 6 bases and 13 bases, with 18 bases remaining between them. The germline CDR1 and CDR2 sequences are MDHEN and SYDVKM. The CDR3 totals 13 residues. The CDR3 coding sequence is TGTGCCAGCAGAGTCCCCGCCACCGAGTTACTGTTTTTT. It translates to CASRVPATELLFF.

The table lists this clone with a few counts. This sequence joins TRBV6-2 or TRBV6-3 and TRBJ2-7; D call uncertain. Germline CDR1 MNHEY, CDR2 SVGEGT. The CDR3 consists of 14 residues. Trimming left V 6 bases short and J 3 bases short, with 15 bases between. CDR3 residues: CASSLTLEGYEQYF. The DNA for the CDR3 is TGTGCCAGCAGCTTAACGCTAGAAGGCTACGAGCAGTACTTC.

The chain employs TRBV3-1 (or the pseudogene TRBV3-2) and TRBJ1-4; the match to TRBD1 covers 8 bases. V gave up 2 bases and J gave up 6 bases; unmatched junction bases: 14. There are 18 residues in the CDR3. Germline V gives CDR1 LGHDT, CDR2 YNNKEL (reference sequence). The CDR3 sequence is CASSQLGTGSFRYEKLFF. CDR3 coding DNA: TGTGCCAGCAGCCAACTAGGGACAGGAAGTTTCCGTTATGAAAAACTGTTTTTT.

The V and J genes are TRBV5-1 and TRBJ2-3, with 7 nucleotides matching TRBD2. Germline V gives CDR1 SGHRS, CDR2 YFSETQ. The junction had 7 bases not matched to a gene; V was cut back by 6 bases and J by 0 bases. The CDR3 sequence is 15 residues long. The CDR3 loop reads CASKSGTVSTDTQYF. The CDR3 DNA sequence: TGCGCCAGCAAAAGCGGGACTGTTAGCACAGATACGCAGTATTTT. Combining the CDR3 with reference TRBV5-1 and TRBJ2-3 gives the whole variable domain KAGVTQTPRYLIKTRGQQVTLSCSPISGHRSVSWYQQTPGQGLQFLFEYFSETQRNKGNFPGRFSGRQFSNSRSEMNVSTLELGDSALYLCASKSGTVSTDTQYFGPGTRLTVL.

The chain has TRBV5-4 and TRBJ2-7; 10 positions agree with TRBD2. Germline V gives CDR1 SGHNT, CDR2 YYREEE (reference sequence). V shed 2 bases, J shed 7 bases, and the junction held 12 bases outside the gene matches. The CDR3 totals 16 residues. The CDR3 sequence is CASSFPSGSESREQYF. CDR3 DNA: TGTGCCAGCAGCTTCCCTAGCGGGAGTGAATCGAGGGAGCAGTACTTC.

The rearrangement joins TRBV6-5 to TRBJ1-1, with 8 nucleotides matching TRBD1. Germline CDR1 MNHEY, CDR2 SVGAGI. The CDR3 length is 14 residues. The V gene end was trimmed by 6 bases and the J gene end by 1 base; junction bases not matched to a gene: 4. CDR3 protein: CASRTTGENTEAFF. CDR3 coding DNA: TGTGCCAGCAGAACGACAGGGGAGAACACTGAAGCTTTCTTT.

The rearrangement joins TRBV18 to TRBJ2-6; the match to TRBD1 covers 9 bases. Per the germline V gene, CDR1 is KGHSH and CDR2 is LQKENI. The CDR3 has 18 amino acids. V lost 3 bases and J lost 0; bases outside the gene matches: 6. CDR3 amino acids: CASSPRTGATSGANVLTF. CDR3 nucleotides: TGTGCCAGCTCACCCAGGACAGGGGCTACCTCTGGGGCCAACGTCCTGACTTTC.

The chain recombines TRBV5-1 with TRBJ2-1, with 11 positions matching TRBD2. CDR1 is SGHRS and CDR2 is YFSETQ in the germline V gene. The CDR3 contains 15 residues. V dropped 7 bases and J dropped 2; count of bases not matched to a gene: 5. CDR3 region: CASGGLAEAYNEQFF. The CDR3 nucleotides read TGCGCCAGCGGGGGACTAGCGGAAGCCTACAATGAGCAGTTCTTC.

The chain has TRBV25-1 and TRBJ2-7; TRBD2 is a possible D gene (5 bases). The CDR3 runs to 14 residues. V was trimmed by 3 bases and J by 5 bases, leaving 14 bases between them. CDR1 is MGHDK and CDR2 is SYGVNS in the germline V gene. This CDR3 reads CASSDSSQVDEQYF. The CDR3 DNA sequence: TGTGCCAGCAGTGATTCTAGCCAGGTCGACGAGCAGTACTTC.

This chain uses TRBV9 with TRBJ2-5; TRBD2 aligns across 9 bases. This CDR3 has 17 amino acids. The V and J ends lost 4 bases and 2 bases, in that order; junction bases with no gene match: 12. From germline, CDR1 is SGDLS and CDR2 YYNGEE. The CDR3 is CASSPLQGTSFQETQYF. CDR3 bases: TGTGCCAGCAGCCCTCTCCAAGGGACTAGCTTTCAAGAGACCCAGTACTTC.